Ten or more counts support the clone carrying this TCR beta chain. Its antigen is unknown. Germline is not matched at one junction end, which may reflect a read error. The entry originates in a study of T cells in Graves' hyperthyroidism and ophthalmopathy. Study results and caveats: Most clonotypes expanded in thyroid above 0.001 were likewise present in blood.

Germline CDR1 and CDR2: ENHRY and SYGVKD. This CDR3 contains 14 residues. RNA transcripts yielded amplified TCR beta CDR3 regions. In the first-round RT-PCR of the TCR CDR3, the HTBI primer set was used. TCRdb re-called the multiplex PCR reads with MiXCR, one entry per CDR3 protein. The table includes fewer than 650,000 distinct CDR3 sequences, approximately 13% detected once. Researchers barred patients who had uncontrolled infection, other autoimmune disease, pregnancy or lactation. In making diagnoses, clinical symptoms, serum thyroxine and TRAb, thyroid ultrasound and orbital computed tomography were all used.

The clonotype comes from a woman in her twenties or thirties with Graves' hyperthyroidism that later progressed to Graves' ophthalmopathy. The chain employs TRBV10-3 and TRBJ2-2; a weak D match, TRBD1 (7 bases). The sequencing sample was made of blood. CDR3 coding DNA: TGTGCCATCAGTTCCGGGACTCCCAGGGGGGAGCCGTTTTTT. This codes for CAISSGTPRGEPFF.